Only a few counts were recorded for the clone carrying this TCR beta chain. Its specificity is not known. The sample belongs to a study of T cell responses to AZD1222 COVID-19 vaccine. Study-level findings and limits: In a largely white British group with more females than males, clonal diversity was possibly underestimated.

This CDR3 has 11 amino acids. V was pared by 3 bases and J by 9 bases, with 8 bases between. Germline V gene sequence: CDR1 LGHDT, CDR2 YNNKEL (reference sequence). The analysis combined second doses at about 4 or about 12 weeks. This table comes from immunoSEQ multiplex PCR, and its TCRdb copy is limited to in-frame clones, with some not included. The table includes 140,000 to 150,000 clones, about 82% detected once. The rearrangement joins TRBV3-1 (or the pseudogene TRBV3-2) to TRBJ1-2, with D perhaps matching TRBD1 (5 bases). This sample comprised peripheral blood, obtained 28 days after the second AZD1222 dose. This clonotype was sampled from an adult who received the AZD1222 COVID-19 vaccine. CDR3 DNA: TGTGCCAGCAGCCAGGGACGAAGCTACACCTTC. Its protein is CASSQGRSYTF.